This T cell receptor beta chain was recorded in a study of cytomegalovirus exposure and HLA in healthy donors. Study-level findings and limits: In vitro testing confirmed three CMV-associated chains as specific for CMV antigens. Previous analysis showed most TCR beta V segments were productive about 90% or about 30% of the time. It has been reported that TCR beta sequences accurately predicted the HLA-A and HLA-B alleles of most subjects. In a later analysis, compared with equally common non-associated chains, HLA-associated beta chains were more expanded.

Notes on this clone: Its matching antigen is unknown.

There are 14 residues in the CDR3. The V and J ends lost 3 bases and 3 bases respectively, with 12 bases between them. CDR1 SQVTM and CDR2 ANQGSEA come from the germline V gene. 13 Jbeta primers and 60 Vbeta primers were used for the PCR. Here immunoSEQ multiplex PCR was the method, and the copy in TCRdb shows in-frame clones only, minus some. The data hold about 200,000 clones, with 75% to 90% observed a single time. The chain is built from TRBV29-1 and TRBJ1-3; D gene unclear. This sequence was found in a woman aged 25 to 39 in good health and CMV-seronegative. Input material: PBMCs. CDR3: CSVDKGGSGNTIYF. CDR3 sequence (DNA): TGCAGCGTTGATAAAGGAGGGAGTGGAAACACCATATATTTT.